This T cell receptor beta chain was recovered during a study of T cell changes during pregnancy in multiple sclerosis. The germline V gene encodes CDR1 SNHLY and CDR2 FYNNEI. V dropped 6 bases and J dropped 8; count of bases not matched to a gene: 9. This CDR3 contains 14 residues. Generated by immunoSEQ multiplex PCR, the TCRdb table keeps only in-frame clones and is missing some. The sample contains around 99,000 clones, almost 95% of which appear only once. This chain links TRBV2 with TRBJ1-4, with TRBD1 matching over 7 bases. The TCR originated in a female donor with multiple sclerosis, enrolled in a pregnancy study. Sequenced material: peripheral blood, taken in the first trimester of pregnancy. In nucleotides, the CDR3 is TGTGCCAGCAGACTCGACAGGGTCGAAGAAAAACTGTTTTTT. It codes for CASRLDRVEEKLFF. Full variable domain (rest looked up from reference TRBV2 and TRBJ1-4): EPEVTQTPSHQVTQMGQEVILRCVPISNHLYFYWYRQILGQKVEFLVSFYNNEISEKSEIFDDQFSVERPDGSNFTLKIRSTKLEDSAMYFCASRLDRVEEKLFFGSGTQLSVL.